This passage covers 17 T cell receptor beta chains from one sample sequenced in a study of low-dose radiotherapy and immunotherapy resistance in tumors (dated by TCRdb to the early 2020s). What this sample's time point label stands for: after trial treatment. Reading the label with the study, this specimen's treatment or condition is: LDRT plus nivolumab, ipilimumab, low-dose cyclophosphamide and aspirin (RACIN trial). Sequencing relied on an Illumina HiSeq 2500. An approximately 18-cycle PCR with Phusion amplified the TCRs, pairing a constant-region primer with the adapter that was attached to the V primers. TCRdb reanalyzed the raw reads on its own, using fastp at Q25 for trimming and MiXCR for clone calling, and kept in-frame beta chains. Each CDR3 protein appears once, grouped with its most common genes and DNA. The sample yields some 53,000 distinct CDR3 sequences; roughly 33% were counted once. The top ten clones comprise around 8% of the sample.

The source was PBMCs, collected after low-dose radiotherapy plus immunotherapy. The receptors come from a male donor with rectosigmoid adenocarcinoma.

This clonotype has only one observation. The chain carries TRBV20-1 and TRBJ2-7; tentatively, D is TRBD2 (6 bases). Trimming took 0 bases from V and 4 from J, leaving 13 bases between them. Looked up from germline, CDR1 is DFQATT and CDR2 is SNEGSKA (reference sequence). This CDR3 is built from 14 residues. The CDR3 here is CSARDVGGTYEQYF. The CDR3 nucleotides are TGCAGTGCTAGAGACGTGGGGGGAACTTACGAGCAGTACTTC.

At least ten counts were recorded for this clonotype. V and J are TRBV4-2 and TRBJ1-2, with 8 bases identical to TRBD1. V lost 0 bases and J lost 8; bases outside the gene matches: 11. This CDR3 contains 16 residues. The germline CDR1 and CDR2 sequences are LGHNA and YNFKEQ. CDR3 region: CASSQDTAGGTRGYTF. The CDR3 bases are TGTGCCAGCAGCCAAGATACCGCAGGGGGCACCCGCGGCTACACCTTC.

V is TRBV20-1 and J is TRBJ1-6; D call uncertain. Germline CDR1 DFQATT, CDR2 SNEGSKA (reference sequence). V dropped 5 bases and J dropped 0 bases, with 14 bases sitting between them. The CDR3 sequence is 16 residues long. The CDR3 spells CSAHERISSYNSPLHF. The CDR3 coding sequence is TGCAGTGCTCACGAGAGGATCAGCTCCTATAATTCACCCCTCCACTTT.

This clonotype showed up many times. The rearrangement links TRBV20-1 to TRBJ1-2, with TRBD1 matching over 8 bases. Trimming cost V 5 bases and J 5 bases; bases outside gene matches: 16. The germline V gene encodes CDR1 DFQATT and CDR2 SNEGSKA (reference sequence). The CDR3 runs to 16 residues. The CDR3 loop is CSAYDRGRRMKYGYTF. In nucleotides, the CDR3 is TGCAGTGCTTACGACAGGGGAAGAAGAATGAAATATGGCTACACCTTC.

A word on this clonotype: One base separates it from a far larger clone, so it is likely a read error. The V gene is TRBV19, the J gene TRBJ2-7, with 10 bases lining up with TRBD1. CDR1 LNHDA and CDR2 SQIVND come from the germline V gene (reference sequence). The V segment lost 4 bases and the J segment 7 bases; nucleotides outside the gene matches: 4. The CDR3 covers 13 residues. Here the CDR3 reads CASSRGTGDEQYF. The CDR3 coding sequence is TGTGCCAGTAGTAGAGGGACAGGGGATGAGCAGTACTTC.

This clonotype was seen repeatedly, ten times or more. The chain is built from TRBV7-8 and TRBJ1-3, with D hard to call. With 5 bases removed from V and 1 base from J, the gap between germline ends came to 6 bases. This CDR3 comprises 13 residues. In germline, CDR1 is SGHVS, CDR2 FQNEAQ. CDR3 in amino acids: CASSGRSGNTIYF. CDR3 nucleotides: TGTGCCAGCAGCGGGAGGTCTGGAAACACCATATATTTT.

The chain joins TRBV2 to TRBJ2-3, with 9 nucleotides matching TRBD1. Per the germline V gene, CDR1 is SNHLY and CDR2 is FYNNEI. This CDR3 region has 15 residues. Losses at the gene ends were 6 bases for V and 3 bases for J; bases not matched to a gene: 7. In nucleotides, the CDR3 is TGTGCCAGCAGCGGGAGGACAGGGGCTACAGATACGCAGTATTTT. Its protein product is CASSGRTGATDTQYF.

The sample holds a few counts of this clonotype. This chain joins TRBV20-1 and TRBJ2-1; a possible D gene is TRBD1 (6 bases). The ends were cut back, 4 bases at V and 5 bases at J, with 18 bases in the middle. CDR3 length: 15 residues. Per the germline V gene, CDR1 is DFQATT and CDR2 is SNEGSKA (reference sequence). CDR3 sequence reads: CSATVGGTINNEQFF. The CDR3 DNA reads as TGCAGTGCTACGGTAGGGGGTACGATCAACAATGAGCAGTTCTTC.

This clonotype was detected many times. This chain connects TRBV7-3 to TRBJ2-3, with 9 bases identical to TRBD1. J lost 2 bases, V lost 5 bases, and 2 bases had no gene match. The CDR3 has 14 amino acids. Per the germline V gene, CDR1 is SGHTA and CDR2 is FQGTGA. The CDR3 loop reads CASSRTGDTDTQYF. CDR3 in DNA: TGTGCCAGCAGCCGGACAGGGGACACAGATACGCAGTATTTT.

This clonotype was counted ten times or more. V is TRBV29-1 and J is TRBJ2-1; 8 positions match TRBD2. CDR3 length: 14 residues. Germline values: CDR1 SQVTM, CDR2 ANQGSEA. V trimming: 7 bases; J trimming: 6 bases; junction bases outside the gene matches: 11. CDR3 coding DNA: TGCAGCGCCGGAGCCGGGACTAGTTTCAATGAGCAGTTCTTC. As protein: CSAGAGTSFNEQFF.

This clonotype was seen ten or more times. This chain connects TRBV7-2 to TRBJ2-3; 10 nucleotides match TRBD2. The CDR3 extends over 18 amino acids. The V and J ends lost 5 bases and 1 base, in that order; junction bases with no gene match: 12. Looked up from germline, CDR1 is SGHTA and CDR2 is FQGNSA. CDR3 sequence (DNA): TGTGCCAGCAGCCCGAACAGCGGGAGGGCCCTCGGCACAGATACGCAGTATTTT. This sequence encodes CASSPNSGRALGTDTQYF.

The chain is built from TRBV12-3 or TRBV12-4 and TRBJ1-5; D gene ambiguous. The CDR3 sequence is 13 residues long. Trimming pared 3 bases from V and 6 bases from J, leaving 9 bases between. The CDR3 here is CASSFAEGQPQHF. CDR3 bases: TGTGCCAGCAGTTTCGCAGAGGGTCAGCCCCAGCATTTT.

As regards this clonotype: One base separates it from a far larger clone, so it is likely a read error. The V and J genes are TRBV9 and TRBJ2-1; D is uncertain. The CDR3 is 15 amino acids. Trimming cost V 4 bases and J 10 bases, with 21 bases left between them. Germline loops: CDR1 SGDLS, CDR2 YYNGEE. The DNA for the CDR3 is TGTGCCAGCAGCCCGACCCCCTTGAGGTCCTACGAGCAGTTCTTC. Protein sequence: CASSPTPLRSYEQFF.

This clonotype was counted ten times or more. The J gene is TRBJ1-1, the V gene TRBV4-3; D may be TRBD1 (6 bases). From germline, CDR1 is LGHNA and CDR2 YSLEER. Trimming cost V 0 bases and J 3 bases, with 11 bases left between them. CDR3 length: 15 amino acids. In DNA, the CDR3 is TGCGCCAGCAGCCAAGAGGGGGGGGCGTACACTGAAGCTTTCTTT. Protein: CASSQEGGAYTEAFF.

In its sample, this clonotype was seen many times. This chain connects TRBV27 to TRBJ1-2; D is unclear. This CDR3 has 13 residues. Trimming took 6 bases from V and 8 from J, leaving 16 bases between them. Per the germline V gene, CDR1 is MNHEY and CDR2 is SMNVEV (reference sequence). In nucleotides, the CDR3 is TGTGCCAGCAGCATGCGGCTGAGGGAGGGCTACACCTTC. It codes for CASSMRLREGYTF.

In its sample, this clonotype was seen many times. DNA for the CDR3: TGCAGCGCCTGGGACAGAACGAACACTGAAGCTTTCTTT. It is translated as CSAWDRTNTEAFF. V is TRBV29-1 and J is TRBJ1-1; 7 nucleotides match TRBD1. The CDR3 is 13 amino acids. CDR1 and CDR2 from the germline V gene are SQVTM and ANQGSEA. V lost 7 bases to trimming and J lost 1 base; unmatched junction nucleotides: 6. The full variable domain, with the rest looked up from reference TRBV29-1 and TRBJ1-1, is SAVISQKPSRDICQRGTSLTIQCQVDSQVTMMFWYRQQPGQSLTLIATANQGSEATYESGFVIDKFPISRPNLTFSTLTVSNMSPEDSSIYLCSAWDRTNTEAFFGQGTRLTVV.

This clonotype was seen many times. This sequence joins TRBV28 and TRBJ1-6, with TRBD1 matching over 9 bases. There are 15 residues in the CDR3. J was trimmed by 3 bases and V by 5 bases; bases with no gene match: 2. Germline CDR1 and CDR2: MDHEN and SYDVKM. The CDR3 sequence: CASSKDRGYNSPLHF. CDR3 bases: TGTGCCAGCAGTAAGGACAGGGGCTATAATTCACCCCTCCACTTT.